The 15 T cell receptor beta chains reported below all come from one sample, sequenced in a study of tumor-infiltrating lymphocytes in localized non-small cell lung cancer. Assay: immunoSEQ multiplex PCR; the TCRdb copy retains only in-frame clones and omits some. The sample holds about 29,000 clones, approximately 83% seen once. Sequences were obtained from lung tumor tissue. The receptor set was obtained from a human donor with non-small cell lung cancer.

Written as DNA, the CDR3 is TGTGCCAGCAGCTTGGGGGGCCGAAGCAATCAGCCCCAGCATTTT. Amino acids: CASSLGGRSNQPQHF. This chain links TRBV5-6 with TRBJ1-5; D might be TRBD1 (5 bases). Germline V gene lookup returns CDR1 SGHDT and CDR2 YYEEEE. The CDR3 runs to 15 residues. V was pared by 0 bases and J by 1 base, with 8 bases between.

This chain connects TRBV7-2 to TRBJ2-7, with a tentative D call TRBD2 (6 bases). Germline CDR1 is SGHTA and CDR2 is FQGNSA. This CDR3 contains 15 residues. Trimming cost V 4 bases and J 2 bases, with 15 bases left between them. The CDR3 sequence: CASSSGGTAAYEQYF. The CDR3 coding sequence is TGTGCCAGCAGCTCTGGGGGGACGGCGGCCTACGAGCAGTACTTC.

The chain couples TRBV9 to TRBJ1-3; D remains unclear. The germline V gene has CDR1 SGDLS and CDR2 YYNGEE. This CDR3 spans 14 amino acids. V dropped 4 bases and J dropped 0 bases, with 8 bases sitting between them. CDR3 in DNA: TGTGCCAGCAGCATAGCATACTCTGGAAACACCATATATTTT. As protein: CASSIAYSGNTIYF.

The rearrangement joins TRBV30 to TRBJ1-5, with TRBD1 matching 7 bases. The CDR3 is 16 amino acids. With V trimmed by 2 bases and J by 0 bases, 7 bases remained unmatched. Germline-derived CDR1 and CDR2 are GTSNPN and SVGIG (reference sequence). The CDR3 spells CAWSPGQAYSNQPQHF. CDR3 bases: TGTGCCTGGAGTCCCGGACAGGCCTATAGCAATCAGCCCCAGCATTTT.

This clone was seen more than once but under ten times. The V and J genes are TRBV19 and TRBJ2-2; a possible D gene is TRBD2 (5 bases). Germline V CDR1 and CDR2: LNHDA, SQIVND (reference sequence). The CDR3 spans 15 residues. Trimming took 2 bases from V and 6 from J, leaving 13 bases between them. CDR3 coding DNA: TGTGCCAGTAGTATAACCCCTAGCTTCGCCGGGGAGCTGTTTTTT. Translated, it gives CASSITPSFAGELFF.

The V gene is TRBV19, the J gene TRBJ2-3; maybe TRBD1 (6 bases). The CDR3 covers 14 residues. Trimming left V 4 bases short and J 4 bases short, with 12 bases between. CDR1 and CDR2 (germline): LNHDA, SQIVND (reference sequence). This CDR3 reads CASSTQGIADTQYF. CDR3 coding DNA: TGTGCCAGTAGTACTCAGGGGATTGCAGATACGCAGTATTTT.

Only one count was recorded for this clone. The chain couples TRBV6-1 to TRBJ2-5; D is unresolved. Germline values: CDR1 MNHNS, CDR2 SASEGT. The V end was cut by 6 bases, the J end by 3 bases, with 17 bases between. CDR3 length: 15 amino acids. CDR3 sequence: CASSPFFGPKETQYF. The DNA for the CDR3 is TGTGCCAGCAGCCCGTTTTTTGGCCCAAAAGAGACCCAGTACTTC.

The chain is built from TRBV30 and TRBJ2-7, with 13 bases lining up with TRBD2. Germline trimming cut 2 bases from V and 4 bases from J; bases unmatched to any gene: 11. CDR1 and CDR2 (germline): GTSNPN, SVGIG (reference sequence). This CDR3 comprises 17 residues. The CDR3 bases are TGTGCCTGGAGTCGGATGACTAGCGGGGGGAAATATTACGAGCAGTACTTC. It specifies CAWSRMTSGGKYYEQYF.

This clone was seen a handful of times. CDR3: CASSLLGRSYEQYF. In nucleotides, the CDR3 is TGTGCCAGCAGCTTATTGGGGAGGTCCTACGAGCAGTACTTC. This chain joins TRBV7-2 and TRBJ2-7; the D gene is possibly TRBD2 (6 bases). Germline V lookup: CDR1 SGHTA, CDR2 FQGNSA. Trimming removed 2 bases at V and 1 base at J, with 9 bases between. The CDR3 is 14 amino acids.

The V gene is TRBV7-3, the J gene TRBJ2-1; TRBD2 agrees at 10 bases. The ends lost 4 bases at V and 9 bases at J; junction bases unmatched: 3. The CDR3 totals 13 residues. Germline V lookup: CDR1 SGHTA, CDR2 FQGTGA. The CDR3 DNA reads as TGTGCCAGCAGCTCTACTAGCGGGGTTGAGCAGTTCTTC. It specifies CASSSTSGVEQFF.

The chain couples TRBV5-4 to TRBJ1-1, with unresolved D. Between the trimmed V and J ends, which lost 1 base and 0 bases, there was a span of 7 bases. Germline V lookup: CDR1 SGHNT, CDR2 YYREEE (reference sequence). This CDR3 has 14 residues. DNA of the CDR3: TGTGCCAGCAGCTTGTTTCAGGTGAACACTGAAGCTTTCTTT. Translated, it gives CASSLFQVNTEAFF.

This CDR3 is CASSPEGDQPQHF. DNA for the CDR3: TGCGCCAGCAGCCCCGAGGGCGATCAGCCCCAGCATTTT. The rearrangement links TRBV5-1 to TRBJ1-5; D call uncertain. Germline values: CDR1 SGHRS, CDR2 YFSETQ. CDR3 length: 13 amino acids. With 4 bases removed from V and 5 bases from J, the gap between germline ends came to 10 bases.

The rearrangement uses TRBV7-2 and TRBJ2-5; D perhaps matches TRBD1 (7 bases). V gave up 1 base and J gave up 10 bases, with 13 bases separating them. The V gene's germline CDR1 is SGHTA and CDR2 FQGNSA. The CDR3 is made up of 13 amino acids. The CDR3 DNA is TGTGCCAGCAGCTTAGGCCGCAGGGGGGACCAGTACTTC. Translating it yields CASSLGRRGDQYF.

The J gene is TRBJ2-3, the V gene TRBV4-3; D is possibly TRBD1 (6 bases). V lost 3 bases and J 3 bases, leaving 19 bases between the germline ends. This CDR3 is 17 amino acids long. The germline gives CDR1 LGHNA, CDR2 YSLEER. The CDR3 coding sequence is TGCGCCAGCAGCCAGGGGGCCTCGGCAGAACTTACAGATACGCAGTATTTT. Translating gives CASSQGASAELTDTQYF.

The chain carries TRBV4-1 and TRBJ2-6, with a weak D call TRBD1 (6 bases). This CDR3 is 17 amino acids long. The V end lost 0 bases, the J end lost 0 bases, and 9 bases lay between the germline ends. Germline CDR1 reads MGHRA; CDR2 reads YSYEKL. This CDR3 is CASSQDGQLSGANVLTF. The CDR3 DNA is TGCGCCAGCAGCCAAGATGGACAGCTCTCTGGGGCCAACGTCCTGACTTTC.